Listed below are T cell receptor beta chains from one sample, sequenced in a study of blood T cells in healthy people across ages. TCRdb reprocessed the 5' RACE reads via MiXCR and lists one record per CDR3 protein. Altogether 720,000 or so distinct CDR3 sequences are present, roughly two fifths being singletons, with the ten largest covering 30%. The sequencing sample was made of blood. These receptors were collected from a man older than 75 in good health. Both conserved end residues are part of each CDR3. D genes are given only for firm matches. Clone size appears in some rows only: once, few, many, or a class for an expanded clone.

TRBV10-3	TRBJ2-7	.	TRBD2	CAISGLAGAYNEQYF	TGTGCCATCAGTGGTCTAGCGGGGGCCTACAATGAGCAGTACTTC
TRBV4-3	TRBJ2-7	many	TRBD2	CASSRTGTSVEQYF	TGCGCCAGCAGCCGAACCGGGACTAGCGTCGAGCAGTACTTC
TRBV4-2	TRBJ2-1	many	.	CASSQERGGTYNEQFF	TGTGCCAGCAGCCAAGAGAGAGGGGGGACCTACAATGAGCAGTTCTTC
TRBV6-6	TRBJ2-5	once	.	CASSYPLAGTTYEQYF	TGTGCCAGCAGTTATCCGCTAGCCGGGACAACATACGAACAGTACTTC
TRBV20-1	TRBJ2-6	.	.	CSARDLGGRGANVLTF	TGCAGTGCTAGAGATCTGGGGGGGCGCGGGGCCAACGTCCTGACTTTC
TRBV2	TRBJ2-7	few	.	CASNPGHSMGEQYF	TGTGCCAGCAACCCGGGTCATTCAATGGGGGAGCAGTACTTC
TRBV7-2	TRBJ2-3	many	TRBD2	CASSLGTSGQGDTQYF	TGTGCCAGCAGCTTAGGGACTAGCGGGCAGGGAGATACGCAGTATTTT
TRBV29-1	TRBJ2-3	many	TRBD1	CSDHRGDTQYF	TGCAGCGATCACAGGGGAGATACGCAGTATTTT
TRBV12-3/TRBV12-4	TRBJ2-5	few	.	CASSLGTEFQETQYF	TGTGCCAGCAGTTTGGGGACGGAATTCCAAGAGACCCAGTACTTC
TRBV6-2/TRBV6-3	TRBJ2-7	.	TRBD2	CASSPWREGLSEQYF	TGTGCCAGCAGCCCGTGGCGGGAGGGCCTATCCGAGCAGTACTTC
TRBV6-2/TRBV6-3	TRBJ1-2	.	.	CASSSLDGMIYGYTF	TGTGCCAGCAGCTCCCTGGACGGAATGATCTATGGCTACACCTTC
TRBV7-2	TRBJ2-3	.	.	CASSLASRLDTQYF	TGTGCCAGCAGCTTAGCGAGTAGGCTTGATACGCAGTATTTT
TRBV3-1	TRBJ2-7	.	.	CASSQDGAYEQYF	TGTGCCAGCAGCCAAGACGGGGCCTACGAGCAGTACTTC
TRBV10-3	TRBJ1-5	.	TRBD1	CAISESGTDNQPQHF	TGTGCCATCAGTGAGTCTGGGACAGACAATCAGCCCCAGCATTTT
TRBV20-1	TRBJ2-5	.	.	CSAYEVLQETQYF	TGCAGTGCCTACGAAGTCCTTCAAGAGACCCAGTACTTC
TRBV28	TRBJ2-5	few	TRBD2	CASSLGVASGSETQYF	TGTGCCAGCAGTTTAGGCGTGGCTAGCGGGAGTGAGACCCAGTACTTC
TRBV15	TRBJ1-4	.	.	CATSREGILRQKLFF	TGTGCCACCAGCAGAGAGGGCATCTTAAGGCAGAAACTGTTTTTT
TRBV12-3/TRBV12-4	TRBJ2-3	.	.	CASSFRRSGTDTQYF	TGTGCCAGCAGTTTTCGCAGGTCCGGCACAGATACGCAGTATTTT
TRBV12-3/TRBV12-4	TRBJ1-5	.	TRBD1	CASSLTRDRGNQPQHF	TGTGCCAGCAGTTTGACCCGGGACAGGGGAAATCAGCCCCAGCATTTT
TRBV12-3/TRBV12-4	TRBJ1-5	.	.	CASSPTGFGQPQHF	TGTGCCAGCAGCCCTACAGGGTTCGGACAGCCCCAGCATTTT
TRBV6-5	TRBJ2-7	.	.	CASSAGQQYEQYF	TGTGCCAGCAGTGCAGGACAGCAATACGAGCAGTACTTC
TRBV9	TRBJ1-2	.	TRBD1	CASNPETGDGYTF	TGTGCCAGCAACCCCGAGACAGGGGATGGCTACACCTTC
TRBV5-1	TRBJ2-5	.	TRBD2	CASAGLAGGTETQYF	TGCGCCAGCGCAGGACTAGCGGGAGGAACGGAGACCCAGTACTTC
TRBV6-1	TRBJ1-3	.	.	CASREDAGSGNTIYF	TGTGCCAGCAGGGAAGACGCCGGCTCTGGAAACACCATATATTTT
TRBV25-1	TRBJ2-5	.	TRBD2	CASSEYGGSSYNEQYF	TGTGCCAGCAGTGAATACGGGGGGAGTAGCTACAATGAGCAGTACTTC
TRBV18	TRBJ2-6	few	.	CASSPQGAGANVLTF	TGTGCCAGCTCACCACAGGGTGCTGGGGCCAACGTCCTGACTTTC
TRBV6-6	TRBJ1-4	.	.	CASLQGGKLFF	TGTGCCAGCCTACAGGGAGGAAAACTGTTTTTT
TRBV20-1	TRBJ1-6	few	TRBD1	CSAEEQGVINSPLHF	TGCAGTGCTGAAGAACAGGGGGTGATTAATTCACCCCTCCACTTT
TRBV6-4	TRBJ2-7	.	.	CTSSDSGTEGDYEQYF	TGTACCAGCAGTGACTCGGGGACGGAAGGAGATTACGAGCAGTACTTC
TRBV20-1	TRBJ1-1	.	TRBD1	CSARSPRTGSNTEAFF	TGCAGTGCTAGGAGCCCCCGGACAGGGTCGAACACTGAAGCTTTCTTT
TRBV7-2	TRBJ1-5	.	.	CARNQPQHF	TGTGCCAGAAATCAGCCCCAGCATTTT
TRBV10-3	TRBJ1-4	few	.	CAIRAGTGNEKLFF	TGTGCCATCAGGGCCGGGACGGGTAATGAAAAACTGTTTTTT
TRBV7-6	TRBJ2-1	once	TRBD2	CASSPAPLAEPHNEQFF	TGTGCCAGCAGCCCCGCCCCTCTAGCGGAGCCTCACAATGAGCAGTTCTTC
TRBV7-6	TRBJ1-5	.	TRBD1	CASSPLPGQGASKQPQHF	TGTGCCAGCAGTCCCCTCCCGGGACAGGGGGCTTCCAAGCAGCCCCAGCATTTT
TRBV19	TRBJ2-3	.	.	CASSAPGNQWYF	TGTGCCAGTAGTGCGCCGGGAAACCAATGGTATTTT
TRBV12-3/TRBV12-4	TRBJ1-6	.	.	CASSSGTVNSPLHF	TGTGCCAGCAGCTCCGGGACGGTAAATTCACCCCTCCACTTT
TRBV6-2/TRBV6-3	TRBJ2-7	few	TRBD1	CASSSLPTPGQGSYEQYF	TGTGCCAGCAGTTCCCTCCCGACTCCGGGACAGGGGTCCTACGAGCAGTACTTC
TRBV30	TRBJ2-3	.	.	CAWRWAESTDTQYF	TGTGCCTGGAGGTGGGCGGAAAGCACAGATACGCAGTATTTT
TRBV3-1	TRBJ1-1	.	TRBD1	CASSQQGVGKAFF	TGTGCCAGCAGCCAACAGGGGGTCGGTAAAGCTTTCTTT
TRBV9	TRBJ1-2	.	.	CASSVVRDGYTF	TGTGCCAGCAGCGTAGTGAGGGATGGCTACACCTTC
TRBV29-1	TRBJ1-4	.	.	CSVATGSYPEKLFF	TGCAGCGTCGCAACCGGGTCCTATCCTGAAAAACTGTTTTTT
TRBV2	TRBJ2-1	.	TRBD2	CASRMTSGRRDNNEQFF	TGTGCCAGCAGGATGACTAGCGGGAGGCGGGATAACAATGAGCAGTTCTTC